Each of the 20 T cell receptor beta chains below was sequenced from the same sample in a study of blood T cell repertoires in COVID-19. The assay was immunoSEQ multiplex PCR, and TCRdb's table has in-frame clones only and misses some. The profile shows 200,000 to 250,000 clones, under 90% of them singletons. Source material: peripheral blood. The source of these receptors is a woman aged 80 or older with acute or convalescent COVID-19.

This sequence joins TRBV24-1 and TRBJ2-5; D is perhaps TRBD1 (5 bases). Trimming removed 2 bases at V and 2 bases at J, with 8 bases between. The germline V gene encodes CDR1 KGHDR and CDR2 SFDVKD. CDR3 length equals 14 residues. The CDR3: CATSDSQGQETQYF. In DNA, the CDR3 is TGTGCCACCAGTGATTCGCAGGGTCAAGAGACCCAGTACTTC.

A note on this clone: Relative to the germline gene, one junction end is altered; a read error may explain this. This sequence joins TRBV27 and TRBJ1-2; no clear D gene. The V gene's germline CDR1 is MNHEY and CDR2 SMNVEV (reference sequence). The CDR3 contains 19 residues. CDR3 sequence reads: CASSPTSVGVPLGSATFDF. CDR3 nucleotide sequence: TGTGCCAGCAGTCCTACATCGGTCGGGGTACCCCTTGGTAGTGCGACCTTCGACTTC.

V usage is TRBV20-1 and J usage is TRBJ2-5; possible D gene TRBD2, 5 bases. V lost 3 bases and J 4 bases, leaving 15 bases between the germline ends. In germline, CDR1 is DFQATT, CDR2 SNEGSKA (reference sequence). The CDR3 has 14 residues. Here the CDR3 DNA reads TGCAGTGCTAGTGTACTAGAGTCTGTAGAGACCCAGTACTTC. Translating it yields CSASVLESVETQYF.

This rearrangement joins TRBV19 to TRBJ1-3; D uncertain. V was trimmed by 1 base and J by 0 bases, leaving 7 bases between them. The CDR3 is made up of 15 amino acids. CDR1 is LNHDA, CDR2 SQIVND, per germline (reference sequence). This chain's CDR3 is CASSIGPDSGNTIYF. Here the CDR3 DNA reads TGTGCCAGTAGTATAGGGCCCGACTCTGGAAACACCATATATTTT.

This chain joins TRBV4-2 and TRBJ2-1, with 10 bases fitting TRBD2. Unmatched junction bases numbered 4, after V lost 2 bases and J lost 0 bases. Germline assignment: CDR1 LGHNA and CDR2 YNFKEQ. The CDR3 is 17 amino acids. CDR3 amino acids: CASSQKERGGSYNEQFF. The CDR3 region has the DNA TGTGCCAGCAGCCAAAAGGAGCGGGGGGGCTCCTACAATGAGCAGTTCTTC.

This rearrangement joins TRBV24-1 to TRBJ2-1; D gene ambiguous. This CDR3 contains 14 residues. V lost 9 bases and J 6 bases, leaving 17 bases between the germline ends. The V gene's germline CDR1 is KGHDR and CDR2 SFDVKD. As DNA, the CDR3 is TGTGCCACCGGTCGAAAGCACGCCACCAATGAGCAGTTCTTC. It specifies CATGRKHATNEQFF.

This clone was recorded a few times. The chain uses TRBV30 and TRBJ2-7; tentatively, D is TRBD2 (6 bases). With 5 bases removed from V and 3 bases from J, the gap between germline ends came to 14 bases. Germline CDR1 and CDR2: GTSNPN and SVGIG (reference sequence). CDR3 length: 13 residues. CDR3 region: CAWGGRADYEQYF. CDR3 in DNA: TGTGCCTGGGGAGGGCGGGCGGACTACGAGCAGTACTTC.

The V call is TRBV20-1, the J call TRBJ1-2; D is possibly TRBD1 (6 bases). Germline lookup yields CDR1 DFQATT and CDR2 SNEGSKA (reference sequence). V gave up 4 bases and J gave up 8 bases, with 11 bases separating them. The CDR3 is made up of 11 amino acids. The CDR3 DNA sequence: TGCAGTGCTATAACAGGGAACGGCTACACCTTC. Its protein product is CSAITGNGYTF.

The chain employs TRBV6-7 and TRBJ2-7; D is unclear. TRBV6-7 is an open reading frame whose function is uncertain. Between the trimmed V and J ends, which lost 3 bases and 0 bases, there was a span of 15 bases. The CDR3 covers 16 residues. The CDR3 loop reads CASSYHPRPSSYEQYF. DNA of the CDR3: TGTGCCAGCAGTTATCACCCCAGGCCCAGCTCCTACGAGCAGTACTTC.

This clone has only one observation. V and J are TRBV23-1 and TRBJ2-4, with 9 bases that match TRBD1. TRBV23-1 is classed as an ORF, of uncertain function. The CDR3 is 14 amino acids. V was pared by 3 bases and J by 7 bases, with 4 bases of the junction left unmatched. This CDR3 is CASSHDRGMNIQYF. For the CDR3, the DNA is TGCGCCAGCAGTCACGACAGGGGGATGAACATTCAGTACTTC.

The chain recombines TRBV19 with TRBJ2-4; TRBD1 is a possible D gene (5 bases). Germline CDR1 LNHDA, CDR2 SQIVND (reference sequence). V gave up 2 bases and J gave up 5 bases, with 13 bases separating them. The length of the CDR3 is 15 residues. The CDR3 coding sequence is TGTGCCAGTAGTATAAACTCTTTAGGGGAAAACATTCAGTACTTC. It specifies CASSINSLGENIQYF.

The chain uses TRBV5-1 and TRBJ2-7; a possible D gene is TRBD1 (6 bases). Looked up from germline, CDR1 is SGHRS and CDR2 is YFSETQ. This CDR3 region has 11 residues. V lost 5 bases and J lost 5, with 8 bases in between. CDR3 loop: CASSNRDEQYF. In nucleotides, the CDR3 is TGCGCCAGCAGTAACAGGGACGAGCAGTACTTC.

The chain's CDR3 is CASKEEFNGYTF. CDR3 DNA sequence: TGCGCCAGCAAGGAGGAGTTTAATGGCTACACCTTC. The chain links TRBV5-1 to TRBJ1-2, with D hard to call. V dropped 6 bases and J dropped 6 bases, with 12 bases sitting between them. Per the germline V gene, CDR1 is SGHRS and CDR2 is YFSETQ. The CDR3 length is 12 residues.

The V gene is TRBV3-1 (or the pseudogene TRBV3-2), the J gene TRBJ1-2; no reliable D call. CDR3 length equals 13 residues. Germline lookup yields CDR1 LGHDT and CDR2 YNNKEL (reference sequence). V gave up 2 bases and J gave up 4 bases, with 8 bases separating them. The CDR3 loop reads CASSQSPSYGYTF. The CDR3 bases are TGTGCCAGCAGCCAATCCCCGAGCTATGGCTACACCTTC.

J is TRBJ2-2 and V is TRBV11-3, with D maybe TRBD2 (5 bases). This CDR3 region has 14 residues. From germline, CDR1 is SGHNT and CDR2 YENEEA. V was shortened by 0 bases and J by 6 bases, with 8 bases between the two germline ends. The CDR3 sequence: CASSLDSRAGELFF. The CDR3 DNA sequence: TGTGCCAGCAGCTTAGATTCGAGGGCCGGGGAGCTGTTTTTT.

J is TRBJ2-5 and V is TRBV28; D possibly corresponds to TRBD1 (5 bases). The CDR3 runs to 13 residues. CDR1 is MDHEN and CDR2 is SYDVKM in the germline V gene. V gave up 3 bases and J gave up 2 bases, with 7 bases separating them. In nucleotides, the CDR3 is TGTGCCAGCAGTTTGGGGCAGCAAGAGACCCAGTACTTC. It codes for CASSLGQQETQYF.

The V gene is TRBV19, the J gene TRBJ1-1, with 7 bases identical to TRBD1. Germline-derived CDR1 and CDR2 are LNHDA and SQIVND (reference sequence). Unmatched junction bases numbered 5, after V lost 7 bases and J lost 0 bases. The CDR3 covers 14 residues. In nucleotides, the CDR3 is TGTGCCAGTACCAGGGACAGCGTGAACACTGAAGCTTTCTTT. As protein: CASTRDSVNTEAFF.

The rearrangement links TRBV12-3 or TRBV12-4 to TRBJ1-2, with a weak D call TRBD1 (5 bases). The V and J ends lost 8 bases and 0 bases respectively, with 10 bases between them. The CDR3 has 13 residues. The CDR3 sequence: CASWRGPNYGYTF. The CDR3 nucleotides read TGTGCCAGCTGGAGGGGCCCTAACTATGGCTACACCTTC.

This CDR3 reads CASSSSNSPNQPQHF. CDR3 bases: TGTGCCAGCAGTTCCTCCAACTCCCCCAATCAGCCCCAGCATTTT. V and J are TRBV6-5 and TRBJ1-5, with unresolved D. Per the germline V gene, CDR1 is MNHEY and CDR2 is SVGAGI. The CDR3 totals 15 residues. Trimming took off 4 bases at V and 3 bases at J, with 13 bases between the two ends.

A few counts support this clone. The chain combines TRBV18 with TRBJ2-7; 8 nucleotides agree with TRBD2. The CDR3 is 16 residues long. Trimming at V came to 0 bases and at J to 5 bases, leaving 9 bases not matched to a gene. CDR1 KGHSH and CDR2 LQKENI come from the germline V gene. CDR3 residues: CASSPPRGAGVHEQYF. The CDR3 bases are TGTGCCAGCTCACCACCCCGGGGAGCGGGGGTCCACGAGCAGTACTTC. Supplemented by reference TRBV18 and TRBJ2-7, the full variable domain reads NAGVMQNPRHLVRRRGQEARLRCSPMKGHSHVYWYRQLPEEGLKFMVYLQKENIIDESGMPKERFSAEFPKEGPSILRIQQVVRGDSAAYFCASSPPRGAGVHEQYFGPGTRLTVT.